One T cell receptor beta chain is described in this entry. Its cognate antigen is unknown. This sample was taken from a study of cytomegalovirus exposure and HLA in healthy donors. Study as a whole: Ancestry clustering placed about 86% of about 400 genotyped donors in the Caucasian-associated cluster.

The PCR made use of 60 Vbeta and 13 Jbeta primers. Data came from immunoSEQ multiplex PCR; TCRdb stores just in-frame clones and leaves some out. The repertoire includes about 190,000 clones, approximately 80% of them detected once, and roughly 0.99% sits in the top ten. The CDR3 contains 16 residues. Germline values: CDR1 SGHVS, CDR2 FQNEAQ. V lost 2 bases and J lost 1; bases outside the gene matches: 8. Study findings and constraints: Presence/absence analyses treated sequencing depth as roughly uniform across donors. A later analysis showed that HLA-associated TCR beta chains had undergone more clonal expansion than equally common others. The only immune exposure information that was available was CMV serostatus.

The origin of this receptor is a woman in her thirties or forties in good health and CMV-seronegative. Specimen: PBMCs. V gene TRBV7-8 combines with J gene TRBJ2-7, with 7 bases that match TRBD2. The CDR3 loop reads CASSLRDGGGSYEQYF. The CDR3 nucleotides read TGTGCCAGCAGCTTACGGGACGGGGGAGGGTCCTACGAGCAGTACTTC. Drawing the rest from reference TRBV7-8 and TRBJ2-7, the complete variable domain is GAGVSQSPRYKVAKRGQDVALRCDPISGHVSLFWYQQALGQGPEFLTYFQNEAQLDKSGLPSDRFFAERPEGSVSTLKIQRTQQEDSAVYLCASSLRDGGGSYEQYFGPGTRLTVT.